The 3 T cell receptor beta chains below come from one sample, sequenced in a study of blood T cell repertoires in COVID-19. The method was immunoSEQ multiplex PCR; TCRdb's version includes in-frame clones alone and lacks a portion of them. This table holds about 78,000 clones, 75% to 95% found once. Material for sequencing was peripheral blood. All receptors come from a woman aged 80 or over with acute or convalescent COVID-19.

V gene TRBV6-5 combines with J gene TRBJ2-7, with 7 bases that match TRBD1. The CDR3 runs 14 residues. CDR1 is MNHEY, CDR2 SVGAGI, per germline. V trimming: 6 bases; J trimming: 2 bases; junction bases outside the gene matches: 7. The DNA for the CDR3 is TGTGCCAGCAGCTTGACAGGGCAGACCTACGAGCAGTACTTC. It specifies CASSLTGQTYEQYF.

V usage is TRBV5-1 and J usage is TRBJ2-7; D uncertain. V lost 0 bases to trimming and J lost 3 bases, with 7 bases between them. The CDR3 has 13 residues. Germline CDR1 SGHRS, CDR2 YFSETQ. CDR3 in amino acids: CASSLGRNYEQYF. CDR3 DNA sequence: TGCGCCAGCAGCTTGGGCAGAAACTACGAGCAGTACTTC. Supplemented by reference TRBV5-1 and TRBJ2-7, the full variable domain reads KAGVTQTPRYLIKTRGQQVTLSCSPISGHRSVSWYQQTPGQGLQFLFEYFSETQRNKGNFPGRFSGRQFSNSRSEMNVSTLELGDSALYLCASSLGRNYEQYFGPGTRLTVT.

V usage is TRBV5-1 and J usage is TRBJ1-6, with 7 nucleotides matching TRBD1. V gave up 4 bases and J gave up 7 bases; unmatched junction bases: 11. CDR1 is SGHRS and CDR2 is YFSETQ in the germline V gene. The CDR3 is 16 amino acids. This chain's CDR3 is CASSPGGTAKNSPLHF. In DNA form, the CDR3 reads TGCGCCAGCAGCCCTGGGGGGACAGCGAAAAATTCACCCCTCCACTTT.